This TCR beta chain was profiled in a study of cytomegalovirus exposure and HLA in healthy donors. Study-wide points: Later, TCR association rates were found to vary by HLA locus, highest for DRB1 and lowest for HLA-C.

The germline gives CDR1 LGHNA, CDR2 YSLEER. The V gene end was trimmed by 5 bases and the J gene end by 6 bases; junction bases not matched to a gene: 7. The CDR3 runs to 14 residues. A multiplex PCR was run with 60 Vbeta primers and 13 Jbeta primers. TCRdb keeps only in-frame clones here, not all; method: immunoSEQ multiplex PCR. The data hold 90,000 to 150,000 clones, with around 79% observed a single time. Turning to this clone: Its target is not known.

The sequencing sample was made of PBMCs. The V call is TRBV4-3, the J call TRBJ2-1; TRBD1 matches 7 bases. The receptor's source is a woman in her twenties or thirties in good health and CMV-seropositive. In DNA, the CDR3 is TGCGCCAGCAGCGTCCAGACAGGGATCAATGAGCAGTTCTTC. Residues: CASSVQTGINEQFF.